The 12 T cell receptor beta chains below all came from one sample that was sequenced in a study of blood T cell repertoires in COVID-19 (dated by TCRdb to the early 2020s). The library was obtained by the immunoSEQ multiplex PCR assay. What TCRdb holds here is the immuneACCESS table cut down to in-frame rearrangements. Part of the clones is not present; checked against another copy, under half of the missing clones reflect an unresolved V gene, and the others are unexplained. The sample table shows 65,000 to 70,000 clones, and more than 75% are seen once. The ten largest make up about 15% of the sample. The sequenced sample was peripheral blood. All receptors come from a man aged 35 to 55 with COVID-19, enrolled during active disease.

This chain joins TRBV12-5 and TRBJ1-1, with 8 bases aligning to TRBD1. The CDR3 length is 16 residues. CDR1 is LGHNT and CDR2 is FRNRAP in the germline V gene. The trim removed 2 bases at V and 4 bases at J, leaving 9 bases unmatched. CDR3 DNA sequence: TGTGCTAGTGGTTTGCAGACAGGGGCTCCGAGCACTGAAGCTTTCTTT. It translates to CASGLQTGAPSTEAFF.

CDR3 in DNA: TGTGCCAGCAGTGAATTCCCGAATCAGCCCCAGCATTTT. It specifies CASSEFPNQPQHF. The genes are TRBV6-1 and TRBJ1-5; the D is unclear. Trimming removed 2 bases from V and 4 bases from J, with 6 bases in between. Germline V gene sequence: CDR1 MNHNS, CDR2 SASEGT. This CDR3 is 13 amino acids long.

The genes are TRBV28 and TRBJ1-1; TRBD1 might be the D (5 bases). The CDR3 runs to 15 residues. Per the germline V gene, CDR1 is MDHEN and CDR2 is SYDVKM. V was trimmed by 6 bases and J by 3 bases, leaving 17 bases between them. DNA for the CDR3: TGTGCCAGCAGCGGAGGGGCGCTTACTGACACTGAAGCTTTCTTT. This encodes CASSGGALTDTEAFF.

J is TRBJ2-6 and V is TRBV28, with 9 nucleotides matching TRBD1. Germline CDR1 is MDHEN and CDR2 is SYDVKM. After removal of 4 bases from V and 0 bases from J, the junction contained 16 bases not matched to a gene. The CDR3 consists of 21 residues. CDR3 coding DNA: TGTGCCAGCAGTTCCAACAACCCCTGGGACAGGGCGAGCTCTGGGGCCAACGTCCTGACTTTC. The encoded protein is CASSSNNPWDRASSGANVLTF.

As regards this clone: Other DNA sequences within the sample encode an identical CDR3. The chain couples TRBV7-8 to TRBJ1-2; D uncertain. The CDR3 spans 15 residues. In germline, CDR1 is SGHVS, CDR2 FQNEAQ. V lost 1 base and J 2 bases, leaving 11 bases between the germline ends. The CDR3 nucleotides read TGTGCCAGCAGCTTAGGAGGTACGGGGAACTATGGCTACACCTTC. Encoded protein: CASSLGGTGNYGYTF.

The gene calls are TRBV30 and TRBJ1-6; 9 bases agree with TRBD1. CDR1 is GTSNPN, CDR2 SVGIG, per germline (reference sequence). The CDR3 has 14 amino acids. The V and J ends lost 2 bases and 7 bases, in that order; junction bases with no gene match: 3. CDR3 sequence reads: CAWSWDRDNSPLHF. The DNA of the CDR3 is TGTGCCTGGAGTTGGGACAGGGACAATTCACCCCTCCACTTT.

The chain has TRBV19 and TRBJ2-3, with 7 nucleotides matching TRBD2. The CDR3 is 16 residues long. J was trimmed by 2 bases and V by 3 bases; bases with no gene match: 8. Looked up from germline, CDR1 is LNHDA and CDR2 is SQIVND (reference sequence). CDR3 nucleotides: TGTGCCAGTAGTATCCCCAGCGGGGCTTACACAGATACGCAGTATTTT. Protein product: CASSIPSGAYTDTQYF.

This clone appeared a single time. V and J are TRBV3-1 (or the pseudogene TRBV3-2) and TRBJ1-2; TRBD1 is a possible D gene (6 bases). CDR1 is LGHDT, CDR2 YNNKEL, per germline (reference sequence). The CDR3 covers 14 residues. Trimming stripped 5 bases from V and 4 bases from J, with 14 bases between. CDR3 sequence: CASSYGQPSYGYTF. CDR3 bases: TGTGCCAGCAGCTACGGACAGCCCTCCTATGGCTACACCTTC.

The genes are TRBV7-9 and TRBJ1-3; D might be TRBD1 (5 bases). The CDR3 loop spans 15 amino acids. V was shortened by 5 bases and J by 4 bases, with 15 bases between the two germline ends. CDR1 is SEHNR and CDR2 is FQNEAQ in the germline V gene (reference sequence). The CDR3 nucleotides are TGTGCCAGCAGCCCCAGCGGGGGGGGAGGAAACACCATATATTTT. It yields the protein CASSPSGGGGNTIYF.

The V gene is TRBV30, the J gene TRBJ2-1, with 13 nucleotides matching TRBD2. This CDR3 region has 15 residues. Unmatched junction bases numbered 0, after V lost 2 bases and J lost 2 bases. CDR1 and CDR2 (germline): GTSNPN, SVGIG (reference sequence). The CDR3 is CAWSTSGGAYNEQFF. The CDR3 DNA sequence: TGTGCCTGGAGTACTAGCGGGGGGGCCTACAATGAGCAGTTCTTC.

The table lists this clone with many counts. J is TRBJ2-3 and V is TRBV5-1, with 9 positions matching TRBD1. V was pared by 4 bases and J by 7 bases, with 7 bases of the junction left unmatched. CDR1 and CDR2 (germline): SGHRS, YFSETQ. This CDR3 contains 14 residues. DNA for the CDR3: TGCGCCAGCAGCGCGGGACAGGGCCTGAATACGCAGTATTTT. Translation gives CASSAGQGLNTQYF.

This chain connects TRBV3-1 (or the pseudogene TRBV3-2) to TRBJ2-3, with D possibly TRBD2 on 5 matching bases. CDR3 size: 15 residues. V lost 3 bases and J 8 bases, leaving 18 bases between the germline ends. Looked up from germline, CDR1 is LGHDT and CDR2 is YNNKEL (reference sequence). CDR3 protein: CASSQPPTFGGTQYF. DNA of the CDR3: TGTGCCAGCAGCCAGCCCCCCACCTTCGGAGGTACGCAGTATTTT.